This TCR beta chain was profiled in a study of cytomegalovirus exposure and HLA in healthy donors. Study details: An earlier analysis identified 117 million unique TCR beta sequences in about 200 million T cells.

This CDR3 is built from 14 residues. Germline CDR1 and CDR2: WNHNN and SYGVQD (reference sequence). J was trimmed by 9 bases and V by 10 bases; bases with no gene match: 13. With 60 Vbeta and 13 Jbeta primers, the PCR was carried out. Sequencing was performed with immunoSEQ multiplex PCR; in TCRdb, only in-frame clones are kept and a portion is missing. The sample has about 35,000 clones; 70% to 80% are singletons. Study-wide findings and caveats: The authors later linked a missense DCLRE1C variant to TCR beta V- and J-gene trimming. Across donors, sequencing depth was assumed by presence/absence analyses to be roughly uniform.

When sampled, the donors appeared nominally healthy, though they likely had unrecorded immune exposures. As for this clone: The target antigen is unknown.

Sequencing was performed on PBMCs. The chain carries TRBV10-1 and TRBJ2-1, with 9 bases lining up with TRBD2. This receptor was identified in a woman in her twenties or thirties in good health and CMV-seropositive. CDR3 loop: CATRGRGGRGEQFF. The CDR3 DNA is TGCGCCACCCGGGGGCGGGGGGGCCGGGGTGAGCAGTTCTTC.